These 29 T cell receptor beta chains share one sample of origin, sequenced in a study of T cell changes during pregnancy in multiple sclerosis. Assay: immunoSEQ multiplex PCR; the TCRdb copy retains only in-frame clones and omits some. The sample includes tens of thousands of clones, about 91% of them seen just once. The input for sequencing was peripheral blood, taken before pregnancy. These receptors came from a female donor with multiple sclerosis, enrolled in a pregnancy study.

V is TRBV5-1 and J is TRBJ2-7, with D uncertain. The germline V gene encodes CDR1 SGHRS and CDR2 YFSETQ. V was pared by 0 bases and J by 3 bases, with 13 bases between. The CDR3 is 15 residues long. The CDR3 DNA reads TGCGCCAGCAGCTTGGCCGGGTCCGGTAGCTACGAGCAGTACTTC. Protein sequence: CASSLAGSGSYEQYF. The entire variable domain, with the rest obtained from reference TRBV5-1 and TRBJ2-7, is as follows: KAGVTQTPRYLIKTRGQQVTLSCSPISGHRSVSWYQQTPGQGLQFLFEYFSETQRNKGNFPGRFSGRQFSNSRSEMNVSTLELGDSALYLCASSLAGSGSYEQYFGPGTRLTVT.

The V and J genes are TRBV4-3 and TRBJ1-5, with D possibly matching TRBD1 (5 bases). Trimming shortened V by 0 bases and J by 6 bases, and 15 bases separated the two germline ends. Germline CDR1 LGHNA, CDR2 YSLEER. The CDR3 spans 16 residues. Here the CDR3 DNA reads TGCGCCAGCAGCCAAGATCGGTGGGGGGAAGGTCAGCCCCAGCATTTT. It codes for CASSQDRWGEGQPQHF.

The CDR3 DNA is TGTGCCAGCAGCGATGGGACAGGGGGCCCAGATACGCAGTATTTT. Translated, it gives CASSDGTGGPDTQYF. The genes are TRBV27 and TRBJ2-3; the match to TRBD1 covers 12 bases. The V gene's germline CDR1 is MNHEY and CDR2 SMNVEV (reference sequence). The CDR3 covers 15 residues. The V and J ends lost 6 bases and 4 bases, in that order; junction bases with no gene match: 5.

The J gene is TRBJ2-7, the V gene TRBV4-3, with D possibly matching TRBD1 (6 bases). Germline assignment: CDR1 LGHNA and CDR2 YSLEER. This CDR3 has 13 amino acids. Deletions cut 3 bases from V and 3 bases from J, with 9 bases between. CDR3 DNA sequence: TGCGCCAGCAGCCAGGAACAGGGCTACGAGCAGTACTTC. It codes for CASSQEQGYEQYF.

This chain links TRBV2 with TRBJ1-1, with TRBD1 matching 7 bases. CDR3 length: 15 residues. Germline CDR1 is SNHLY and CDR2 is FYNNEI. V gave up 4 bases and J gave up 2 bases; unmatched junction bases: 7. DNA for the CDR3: TGTGCCAGCAGTGTATCTAGGGGGCAAAACACTGAAGCTTTCTTT. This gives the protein CASSVSRGQNTEAFF.

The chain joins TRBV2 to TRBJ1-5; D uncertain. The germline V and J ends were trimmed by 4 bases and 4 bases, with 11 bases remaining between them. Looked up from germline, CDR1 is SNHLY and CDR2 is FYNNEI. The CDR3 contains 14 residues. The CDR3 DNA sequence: TGTGCCAGCAGTGGTTGGGCGGGGAATCAGCCCCAGCATTTT. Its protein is CASSGWAGNQPQHF.

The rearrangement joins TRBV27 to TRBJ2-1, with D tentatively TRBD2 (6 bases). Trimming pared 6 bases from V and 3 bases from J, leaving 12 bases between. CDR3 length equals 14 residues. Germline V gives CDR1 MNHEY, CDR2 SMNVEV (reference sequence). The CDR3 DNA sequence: TGTGCCAGCAGCCTCCTGGGGGGCTACAATGAGCAGTTCTTC. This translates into CASSLLGGYNEQFF.

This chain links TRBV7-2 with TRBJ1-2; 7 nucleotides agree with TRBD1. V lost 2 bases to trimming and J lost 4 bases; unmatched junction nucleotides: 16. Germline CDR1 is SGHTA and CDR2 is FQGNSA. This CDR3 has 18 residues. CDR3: CASSLRERFRQGSYGYTF. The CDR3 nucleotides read TGTGCCAGCAGCTTAAGGGAACGGTTTCGACAGGGATCCTATGGCTACACCTTC.

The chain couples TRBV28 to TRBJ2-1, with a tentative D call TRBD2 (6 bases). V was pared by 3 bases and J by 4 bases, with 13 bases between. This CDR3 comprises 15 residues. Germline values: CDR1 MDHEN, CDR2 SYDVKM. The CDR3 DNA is TGTGCCAGCAGTTTGGGGGGATCCCTATACAATGAGCAGTTCTTC. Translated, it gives CASSLGGSLYNEQFF.

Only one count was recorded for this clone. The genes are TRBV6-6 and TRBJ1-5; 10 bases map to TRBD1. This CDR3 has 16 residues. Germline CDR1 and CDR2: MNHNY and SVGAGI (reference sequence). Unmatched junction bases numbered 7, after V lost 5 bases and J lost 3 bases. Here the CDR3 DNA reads TGTGCCAGCAGTCCAGGGGACAGGGGTTCCAATCAGCCCCAGCATTTT. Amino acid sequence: CASSPGDRGSNQPQHF.

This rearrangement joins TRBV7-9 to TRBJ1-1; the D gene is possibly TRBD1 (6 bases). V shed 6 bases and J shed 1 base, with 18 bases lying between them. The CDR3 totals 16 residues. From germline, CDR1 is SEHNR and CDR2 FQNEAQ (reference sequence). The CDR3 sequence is CASRSGTRPRNTEAFF. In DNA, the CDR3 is TGTGCCAGCAGGTCCGGGACACGGCCTCGGAACACTGAAGCTTTCTTT.

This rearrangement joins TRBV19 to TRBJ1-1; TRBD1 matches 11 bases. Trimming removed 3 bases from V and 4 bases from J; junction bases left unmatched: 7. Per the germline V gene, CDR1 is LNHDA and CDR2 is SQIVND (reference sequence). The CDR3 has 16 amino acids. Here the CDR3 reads CASSIGQGAVGTEAFF. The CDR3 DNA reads TGTGCCAGTAGTATCGGACAGGGGGCAGTAGGCACTGAAGCTTTCTTT.

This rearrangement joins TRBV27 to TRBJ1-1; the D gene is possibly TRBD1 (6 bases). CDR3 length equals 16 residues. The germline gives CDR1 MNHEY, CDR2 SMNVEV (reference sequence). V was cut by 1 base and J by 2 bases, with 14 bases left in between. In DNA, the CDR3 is TGTGCCAGCAGTTTATTGATCGGGACACATAACACTGAAGCTTTCTTT. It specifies CASSLLIGTHNTEAFF.

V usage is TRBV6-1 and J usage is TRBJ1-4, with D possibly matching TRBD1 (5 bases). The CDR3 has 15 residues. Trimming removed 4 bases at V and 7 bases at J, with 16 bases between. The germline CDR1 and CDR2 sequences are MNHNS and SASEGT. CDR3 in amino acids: CASSGGQWEGEKLFF. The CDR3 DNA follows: TGTGCCAGCAGTGGGGGCCAGTGGGAGGGTGAAAAACTGTTTTTT.

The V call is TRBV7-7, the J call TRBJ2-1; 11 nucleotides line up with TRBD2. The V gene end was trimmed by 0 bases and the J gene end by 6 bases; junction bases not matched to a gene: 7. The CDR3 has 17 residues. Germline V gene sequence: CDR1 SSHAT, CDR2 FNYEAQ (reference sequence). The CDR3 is CASSLAGLAGGGNEQFF. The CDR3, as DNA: TGTGCCAGCAGCTTAGCTGGTCTAGCGGGAGGTGGCAATGAGCAGTTCTTC.

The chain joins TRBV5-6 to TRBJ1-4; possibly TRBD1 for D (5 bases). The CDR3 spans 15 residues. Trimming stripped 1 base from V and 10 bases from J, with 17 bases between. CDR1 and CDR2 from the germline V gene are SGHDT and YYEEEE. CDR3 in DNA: TGTGCCAGCAGCTTGAGGGGCGGGGGATCGCGAAAACTGTTTTTT. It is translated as CASSLRGGGSRKLFF.

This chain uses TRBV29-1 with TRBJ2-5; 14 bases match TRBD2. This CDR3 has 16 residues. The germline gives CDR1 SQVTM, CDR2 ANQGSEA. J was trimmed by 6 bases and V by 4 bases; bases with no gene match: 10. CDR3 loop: CSVGTPGTSGSKTQYF. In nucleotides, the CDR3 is TGCAGCGTTGGCACCCCCGGGACTAGCGGGAGTAAGACCCAGTACTTC.

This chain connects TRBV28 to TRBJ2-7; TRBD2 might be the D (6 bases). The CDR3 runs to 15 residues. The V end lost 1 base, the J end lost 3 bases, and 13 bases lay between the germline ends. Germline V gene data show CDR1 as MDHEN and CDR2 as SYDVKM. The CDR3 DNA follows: TGTGCCAGCAGTTTATCGGCGGGATTTATCTACGAGCAGTACTTC. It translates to CASSLSAGFIYEQYF.

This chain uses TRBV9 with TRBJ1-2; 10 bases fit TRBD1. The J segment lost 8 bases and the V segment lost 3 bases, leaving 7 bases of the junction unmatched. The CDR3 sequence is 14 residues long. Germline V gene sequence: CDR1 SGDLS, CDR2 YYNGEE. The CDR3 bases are TGTGCCAGCAGCGGACAGGGGGCCACCTACGGCTACACCTTC. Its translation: CASSGQGATYGYTF.

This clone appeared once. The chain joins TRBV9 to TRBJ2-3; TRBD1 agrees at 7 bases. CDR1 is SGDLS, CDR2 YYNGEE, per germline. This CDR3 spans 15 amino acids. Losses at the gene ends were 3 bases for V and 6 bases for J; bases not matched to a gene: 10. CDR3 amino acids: CASSGPTGIGDTQYF. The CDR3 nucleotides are TGTGCCAGCAGCGGACCGACAGGGATTGGGGATACGCAGTATTTT. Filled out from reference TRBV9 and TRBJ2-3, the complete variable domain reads DSGVTQTPKHLITATGQRVTLRCSPRSGDLSVYWYQQSLDQGLQFLIQYYNGEERAKGNILERFSAQQFPDLHSELNLSSLELGDSALYFCASSGPTGIGDTQYFGPGTRLTVL.

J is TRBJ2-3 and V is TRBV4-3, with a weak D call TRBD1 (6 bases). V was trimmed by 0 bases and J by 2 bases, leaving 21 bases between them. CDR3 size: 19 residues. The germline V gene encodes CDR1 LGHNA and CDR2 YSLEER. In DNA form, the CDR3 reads TGCGCCAGCAGCCAAGATTATGGGGGCGGCGCTAGCTACACAGATACGCAGTATTTT. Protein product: CASSQDYGGGASYTDTQYF.

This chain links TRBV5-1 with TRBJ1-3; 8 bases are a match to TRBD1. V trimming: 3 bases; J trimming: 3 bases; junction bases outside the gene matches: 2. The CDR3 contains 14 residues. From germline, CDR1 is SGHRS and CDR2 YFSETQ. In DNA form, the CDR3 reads TGCGCCAGCAGCTCACAGGGGGATGGAAACACCATATATTTT. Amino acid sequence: CASSSQGDGNTIYF.

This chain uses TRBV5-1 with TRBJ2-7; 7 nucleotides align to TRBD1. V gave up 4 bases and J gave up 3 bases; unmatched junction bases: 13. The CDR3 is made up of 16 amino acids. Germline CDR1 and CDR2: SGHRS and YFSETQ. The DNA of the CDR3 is TGCGCCAGCAGCGTAGAGTCAGGGACAGTAAACTACGAGCAGTACTTC. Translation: CASSVESGTVNYEQYF. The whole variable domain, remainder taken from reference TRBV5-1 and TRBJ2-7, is KAGVTQTPRYLIKTRGQQVTLSCSPISGHRSVSWYQQTPGQGLQFLFEYFSETQRNKGNFPGRFSGRQFSNSRSEMNVSTLELGDSALYLCASSVESGTVNYEQYFGPGTRLTVT.

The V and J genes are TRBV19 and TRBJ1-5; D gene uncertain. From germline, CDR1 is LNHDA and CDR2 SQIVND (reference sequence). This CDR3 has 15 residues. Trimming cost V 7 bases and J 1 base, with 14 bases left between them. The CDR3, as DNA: TGTGCCAGTAAGAGGAAGGCGGAAAGCAATCAGCCCCAGCATTTT. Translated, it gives CASKRKAESNQPQHF. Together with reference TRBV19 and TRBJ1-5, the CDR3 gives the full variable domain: DGGITQSPKYLFRKEGQNVTLSCEQNLNHDAMYWYRQDPGQGLRLIYYSQIVNDFQKGDIAEGYSVSREKKESFPLTVTSAQKNPTAFYLCASKRKAESNQPQHFGDGTRLSIL.

Written as DNA, the CDR3 is TGTGCCAGCAGTCCGGACTATCTCTCCTACAATGAGCAGTTCTTC. Its protein product is CASSPDYLSYNEQFF. The chain carries TRBV2 and TRBJ2-1; a possible D gene is TRBD2 (6 bases). With 5 bases removed from V and 0 bases from J, the gap between germline ends came to 11 bases. Germline-derived CDR1 and CDR2 are SNHLY and FYNNEI. This CDR3 has 15 residues.

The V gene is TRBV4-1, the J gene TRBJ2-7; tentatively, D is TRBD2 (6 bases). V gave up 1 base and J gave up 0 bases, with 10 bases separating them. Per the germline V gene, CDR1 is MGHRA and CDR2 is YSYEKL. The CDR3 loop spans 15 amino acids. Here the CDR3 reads CASSQAGATSYEQYF. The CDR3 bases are TGCGCCAGCAGCCAAGCGGGAGCTACCTCCTACGAGCAGTACTTC.

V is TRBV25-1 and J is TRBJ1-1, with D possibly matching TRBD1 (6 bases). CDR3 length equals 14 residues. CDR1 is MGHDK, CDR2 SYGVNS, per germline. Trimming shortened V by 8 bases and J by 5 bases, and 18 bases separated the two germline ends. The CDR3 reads CASRLGGGGTEAFF. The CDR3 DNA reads TGTGCCAGCCGCCTAGGGGGAGGGGGGACTGAAGCTTTCTTT.

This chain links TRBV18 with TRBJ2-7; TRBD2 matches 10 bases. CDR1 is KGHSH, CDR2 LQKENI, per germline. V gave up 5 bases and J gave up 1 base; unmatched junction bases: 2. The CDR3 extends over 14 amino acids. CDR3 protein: CASSGLADSYEQYF. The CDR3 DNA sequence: TGTGCCAGCTCAGGACTAGCGGATTCCTACGAGCAGTACTTC.

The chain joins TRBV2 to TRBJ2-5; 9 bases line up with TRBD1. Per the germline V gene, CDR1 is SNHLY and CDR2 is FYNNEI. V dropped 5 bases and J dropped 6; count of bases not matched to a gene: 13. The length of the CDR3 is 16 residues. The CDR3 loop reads CASSSKGQGWRKTQYF. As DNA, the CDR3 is TGTGCCAGCAGTTCAAAGGGACAGGGCTGGAGAAAGACCCAGTACTTC.